These T cell receptor beta chains were read from a single sample in a study of tumor and adjacent non-tumor tissue in lung cancer. Via MiXCR, TCRdb re-called the multiplex PCR reads, giving one row per CDR3 protein. This table has 90,000 to 100,000 distinct CDR3 sequences, 75% to 90% appearing once. Material for sequencing was distant non-tumor lung tissue. The receptors shown here come from a man in his sixties with small cell lung cancer. Both conserved end residues are part of each CDR3. Fields, in order: D gene, clone size, J gene, V gene, CDR3 protein, CDR3 DNA. D genes are given only for firm matches. Size is omitted from some rows. Given values are once, few, many or a class for expanded clones.

. . TRBJ2-5 TRBV29-1 CSGTRGTMETQYF TGCAGCGGAACAAGGGGCACTATGGAGACCCAGTACTTC
. . TRBJ2-2 TRBV29-1 CSARGGVEIGELFF TGCAGCGCCCGAGGGGGGGTGGAAATCGGGGAGCTGTTTTTT
TRBD2 . TRBJ2-7 TRBV6-5 CASSYPGTSGRINEQYF TGTGCCAGCAGTTACCCCGGGACTAGCGGGAGGATAAACGAGCAGTACTTC
. . TRBJ2-2 TRBV10-2 CASRGGQLANTGELFF TGCGCCAGCCGTGGAGGGCAATTAGCGAACACAGGGGAGCTGTTTTTT
. . TRBJ1-1 TRBV6-6 CVSSYTSTRGLEAFF TGTGTCAGCAGTTACACATCTACCAGGGGTCTTGAAGCTTTCTTT
TRBD1 . TRBJ1-5 TRBV6-1 CATNEQGWQPQHF TGTGCCACCAATGAACAGGGGTGGCAGCCCCAGCATTTT
. many TRBJ1-2 TRBV5-1 CASSPSRDRTGNYGYTF TGCGCCAGCAGCCCATCAAGAGACAGGACTGGTAACTATGGCTACACCTTC
. . TRBJ2-1 TRBV6-2/TRBV6-3 CASCLGGGAYNEQFF TGTGCCAGTTGTTTGGGAGGGGGGGCCTACAATGAGCAGTTCTTC
TRBD1 . TRBJ1-3 TRBV7-9 CASSHQLGQGSSQSGNTIYF TGTGCCAGCAGCCACCAACTGGGACAGGGTAGCTCACAGTCTGGAAACACCATATATTTT
. . TRBJ1-1 TRBV7-9 CASGLGKGRGITEAFF TGTGCCAGCGGCTTAGGGAAAGGACGGGGGATCACTGAAGCCTTCTTT
. . TRBJ2-2 TRBV4-2 CDSSHDLMANTGELFF TGTGACAGCAGCCACGATCTCATGGCGAACACCGGGGAGCTGTTCTTT
. . TRBJ2-1 TRBV12-3/TRBV12-4 CDSSILSSVYTEQFF TGTGACAGCAGTATACTGTCTAGCGTGTACACTGAGCAGTTCTTC
. . TRBJ1-2 TRBV6-5 CTSSLQSETIYGYTF TGTACCAGCAGTCTGCAAAGCGAGACAATCTATGGTTACACCTTC
TRBD2 . TRBJ2-2 TRBV6-1 CASRLASVTGELFF TGTGCCAGCAGACTAGCGAGTGTCACCGGGGAGCTGTTTTTT
. . TRBJ2-3 TRBV11-3 CASSGTGSGSPRDKQYF TGTGCCAGCAGCGGAACAGGGAGCGGTTCCCCCAGAGATAAGCAGTATTTT
. many TRBJ1-2 TRBV5-4 CASSSPKDLRGYTF TGTGCCAGCAGCTCACCTAAGGACCTCCGGGGCTACACCTTC
TRBD2 . TRBJ2-1 TRBV29-1 CSAGLAGVGSYNGQFF TGCAGCGCGGGACTAGCGGGAGTGGGGTCCTACAATGGGCAGTTCTTC
TRBD2 . TRBJ2-7 TRBV12-3/TRBV12-4 CSSSLRGGYEQYF TGTAGCAGCAGCCTGCGGGGGGGCTACGAGCAGTACTTC